This T cell receptor (beta chain) was found in a study of T cells in Graves' hyperthyroidism and ophthalmopathy. Findings and caveats of the study: From stable hyperthyroidism, ophthalmopathy was separated by a 13 V-J model. Appearing also in blood were most of the thyroid clonotypes expanded above 0.001.

A note on this clonotype: Its antigen is currently unknown.

The CDR3 is 14 residues long. Germline V lookup: CDR1 SGHRS, CDR2 YFSETQ. V trimming: 6 bases; J trimming: 3 bases; junction bases outside the gene matches: 4. Lactation, pregnancy, other autoimmune disease or uncontrolled infection excluded patients. On the basis of clinical symptoms, serum thyroxine and TRAb, thyroid ultrasound and orbital computed tomography, diagnoses were made. TCR beta CDR3 region amplification was performed from RNA transcripts. In the first-round RT-PCR of the TCR CDR3, the HTBI primer set was used. TCRdb called the multiplex PCR reads again in MiXCR, with one record for every CDR3 protein. The sample holds about 59,000 distinct CDR3 sequences, approximately 53% seen once.

The rearrangement uses TRBV5-1 and TRBJ2-2; TRBD2 matches 8 bases. This sequence originates from a woman in her fifties or sixties with Graves' ophthalmopathy. Sequenced: blood. For the CDR3, the DNA is TGCGCCAGCAAAGCGGGAGAGTACACCGGGGAGCTGTTTTTT. This translates into CASKAGEYTGELFF.